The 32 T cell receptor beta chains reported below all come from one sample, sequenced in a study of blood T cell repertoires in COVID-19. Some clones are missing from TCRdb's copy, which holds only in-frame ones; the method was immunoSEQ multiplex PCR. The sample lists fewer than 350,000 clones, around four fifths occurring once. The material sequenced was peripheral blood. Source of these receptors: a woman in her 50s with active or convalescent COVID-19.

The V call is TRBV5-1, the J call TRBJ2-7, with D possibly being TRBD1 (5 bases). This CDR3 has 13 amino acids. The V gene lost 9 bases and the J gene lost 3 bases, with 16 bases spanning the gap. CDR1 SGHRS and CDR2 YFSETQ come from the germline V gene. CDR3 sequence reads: CATSVATGYEQYF. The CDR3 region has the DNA TGCGCCACCTCCGTGGCCACAGGCTACGAGCAGTACTTC.

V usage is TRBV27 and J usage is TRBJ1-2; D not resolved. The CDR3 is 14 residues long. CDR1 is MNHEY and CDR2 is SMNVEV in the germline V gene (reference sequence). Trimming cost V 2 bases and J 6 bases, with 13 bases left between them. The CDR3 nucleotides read TGTGCCAGCAGTTTAACCCTCAGCGGGGATGGCTACACCTTC. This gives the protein CASSLTLSGDGYTF.

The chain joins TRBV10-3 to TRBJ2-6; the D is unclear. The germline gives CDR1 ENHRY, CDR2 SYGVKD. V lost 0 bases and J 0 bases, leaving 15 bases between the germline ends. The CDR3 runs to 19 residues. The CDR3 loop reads CAISESSRPAASGANVLTF. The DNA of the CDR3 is TGTGCCATCAGTGAGTCGAGTCGGCCCGCGGCCTCTGGGGCCAACGTCCTGACTTTC.

The DNA for the CDR3 is TGCAGCGTTGAGGTGGGGCACTCCTACGAGCAGTACTTC. Encoded protein: CSVEVGHSYEQYF. This chain links TRBV29-1 with TRBJ2-7; TRBD1 might be the D (5 bases). V was trimmed by 3 bases and J by 0 bases, leaving 9 bases between them. The CDR3 sequence is 13 residues long. From germline, CDR1 is SQVTM and CDR2 ANQGSEA.

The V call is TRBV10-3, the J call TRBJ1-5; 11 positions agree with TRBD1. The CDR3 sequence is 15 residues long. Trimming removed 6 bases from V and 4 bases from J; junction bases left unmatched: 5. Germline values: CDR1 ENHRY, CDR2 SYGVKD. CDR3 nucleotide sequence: TGTGCCATCAGCTCGGACAGGGGGCAAAATCAGCCCCAGCATTTT. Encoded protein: CAISSDRGQNQPQHF.

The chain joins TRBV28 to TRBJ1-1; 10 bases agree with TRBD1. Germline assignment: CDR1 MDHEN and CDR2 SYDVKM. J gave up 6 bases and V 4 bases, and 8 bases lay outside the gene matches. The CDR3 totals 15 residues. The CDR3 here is CASSSHGTGAPEAFF. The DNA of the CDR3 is TGTGCCAGCAGTTCCCACGGGACAGGGGCTCCTGAAGCTTTCTTT. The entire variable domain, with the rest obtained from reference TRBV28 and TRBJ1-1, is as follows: DVKVTQSSRYLVKRTGEKVFLECVQDMDHENMFWYRQDPGLGLRLIYFSYDVKMKEKGDIPEGYSVSREKKERFSLILESASTNQTSMYLCASSSHGTGAPEAFFGQGTRLTVV.

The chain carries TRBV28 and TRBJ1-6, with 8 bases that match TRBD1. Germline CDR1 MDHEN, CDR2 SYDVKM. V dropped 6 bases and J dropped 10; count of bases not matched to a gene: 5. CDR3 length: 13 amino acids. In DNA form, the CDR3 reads TGTGCCAGCAGGCCCGGGACAGGCTCACCCCTCCACTTT. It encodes CASRPGTGSPLHF.

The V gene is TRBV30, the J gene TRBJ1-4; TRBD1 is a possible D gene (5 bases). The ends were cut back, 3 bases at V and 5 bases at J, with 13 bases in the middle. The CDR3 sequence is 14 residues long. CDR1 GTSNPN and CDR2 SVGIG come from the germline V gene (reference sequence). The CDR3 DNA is TGTGCCTGGAGGGGGCGGGGGGAGAATGAAAAACTGTTTTTT. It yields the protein CAWRGRGENEKLFF.

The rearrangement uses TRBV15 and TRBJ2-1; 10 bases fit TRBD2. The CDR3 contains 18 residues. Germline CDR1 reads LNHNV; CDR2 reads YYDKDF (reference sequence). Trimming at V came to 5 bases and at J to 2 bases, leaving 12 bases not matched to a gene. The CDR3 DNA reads TGTGCCACCAGCCGTAAGAGATCTAGCGGGAGAGCCTACAATGAGCAGTTCTTC. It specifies CATSRKRSSGRAYNEQFF. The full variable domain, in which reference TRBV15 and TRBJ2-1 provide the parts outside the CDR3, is DAMVIQNPRYQVTQFGKPVTLSCSQTLNHNVMYWYQQKSSQAPKLLFHYYDKDFNNEADTPDNFQSRRPNTSFCFLDIRSPGLGDTAMYLCATSRKRSSGRAYNEQFFGPGTRLTVL.

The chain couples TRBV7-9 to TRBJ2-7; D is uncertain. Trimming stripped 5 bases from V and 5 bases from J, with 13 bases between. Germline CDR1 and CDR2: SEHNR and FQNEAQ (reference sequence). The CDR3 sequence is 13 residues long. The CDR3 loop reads CASSQSVYDEQYF. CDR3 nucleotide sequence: TGTGCCAGCAGCCAGAGCGTGTACGACGAGCAGTACTTC. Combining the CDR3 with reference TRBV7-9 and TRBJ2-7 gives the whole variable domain DTGVSQNPRHKITKRGQNVTFRCDPISEHNRLYWYRQTLGQGPEFLTYFQNEAQLEKSRLLSDRFSAERPKGSFSTLEIQRTEQGDSAMYLCASSQSVYDEQYFGPGTRLTVT.

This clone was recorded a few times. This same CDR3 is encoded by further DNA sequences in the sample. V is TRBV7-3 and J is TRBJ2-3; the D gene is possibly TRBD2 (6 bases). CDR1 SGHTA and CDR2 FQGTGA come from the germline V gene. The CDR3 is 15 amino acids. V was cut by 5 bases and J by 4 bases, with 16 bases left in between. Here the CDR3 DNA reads TGTGCCAGCAGCCTTTCCGCGGGAACGGCAGATACGCAGTATTTT. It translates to CASSLSAGTADTQYF.

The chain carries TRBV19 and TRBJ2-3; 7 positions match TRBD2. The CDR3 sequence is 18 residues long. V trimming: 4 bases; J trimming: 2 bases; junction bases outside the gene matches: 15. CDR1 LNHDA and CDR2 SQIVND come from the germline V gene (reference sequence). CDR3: CASSTLTGGVGPTDTQYF. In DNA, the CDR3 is TGTGCCAGTAGTACCTTGACGGGAGGAGTGGGCCCCACAGATACGCAGTATTTT.

CDR3 DNA sequence: TGCACCAGCAGTCGGGACAGGGGGTCGGAGACCCAGTACTTC. This sequence encodes CTSSRDRGSETQYF. J is TRBJ2-5 and V is TRBV1; no check of the table's D call, TRBD1, against the DNA was made. TRBV1 is reported as a pseudogene. The CDR3 contains 14 residues.

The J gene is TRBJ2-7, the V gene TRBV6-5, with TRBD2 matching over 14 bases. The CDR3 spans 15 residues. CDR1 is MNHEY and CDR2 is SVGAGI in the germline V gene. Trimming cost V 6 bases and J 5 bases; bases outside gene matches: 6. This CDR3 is CASRARTSGRNEQYF. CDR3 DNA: TGTGCCAGCAGGGCCAGGACTAGCGGGAGGAACGAGCAGTACTTC.

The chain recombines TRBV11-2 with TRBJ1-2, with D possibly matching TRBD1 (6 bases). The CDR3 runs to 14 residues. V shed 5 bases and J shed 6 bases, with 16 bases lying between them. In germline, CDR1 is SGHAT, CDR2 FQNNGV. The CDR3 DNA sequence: TGTGCCAGCAGCCCCCAGGCGGGGGCGGATGGCTACACCTTC. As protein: CASSPQAGADGYTF.

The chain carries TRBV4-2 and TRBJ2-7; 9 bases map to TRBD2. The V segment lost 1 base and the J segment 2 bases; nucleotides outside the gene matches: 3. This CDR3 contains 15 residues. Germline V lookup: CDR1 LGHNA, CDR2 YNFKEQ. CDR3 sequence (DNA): TGTGCCAGCAGCCAAGGGACTAGCGTAACCTACGAGCAGTACTTC. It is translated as CASSQGTSVTYEQYF.

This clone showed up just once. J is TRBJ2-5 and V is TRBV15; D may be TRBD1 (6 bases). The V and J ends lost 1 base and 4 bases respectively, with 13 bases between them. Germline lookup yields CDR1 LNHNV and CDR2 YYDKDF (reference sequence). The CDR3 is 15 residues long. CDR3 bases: TGTGCCACCAGCAGAGGATTTCAGGGGAGAGAGACCCAGTACTTC. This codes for CATSRGFQGRETQYF.

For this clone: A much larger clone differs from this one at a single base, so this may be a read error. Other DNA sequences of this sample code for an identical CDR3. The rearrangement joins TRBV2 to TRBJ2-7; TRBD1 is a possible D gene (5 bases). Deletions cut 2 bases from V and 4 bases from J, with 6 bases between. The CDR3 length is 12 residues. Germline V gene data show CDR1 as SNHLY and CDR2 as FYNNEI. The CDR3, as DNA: TGTGCCAGCAGTGAACAGGGATACGAGCAGTACTTC. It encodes CASSEQGYEQYF.

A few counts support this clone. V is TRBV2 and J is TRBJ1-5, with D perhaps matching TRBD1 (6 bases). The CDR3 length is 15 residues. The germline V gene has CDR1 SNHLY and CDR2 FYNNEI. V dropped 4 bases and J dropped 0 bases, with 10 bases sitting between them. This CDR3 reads CASSGDRNSNQPQHF. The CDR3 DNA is TGTGCCAGCAGTGGTGACAGGAATAGCAATCAGCCCCAGCATTTT.

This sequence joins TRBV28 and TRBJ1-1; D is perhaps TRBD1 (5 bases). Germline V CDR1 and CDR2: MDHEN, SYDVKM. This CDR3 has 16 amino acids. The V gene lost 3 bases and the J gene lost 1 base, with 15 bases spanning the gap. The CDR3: CASSFSRTLRNTEAFF. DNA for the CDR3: TGTGCCAGCAGTTTCAGCAGGACACTGCGGAACACTGAAGCTTTCTTT.

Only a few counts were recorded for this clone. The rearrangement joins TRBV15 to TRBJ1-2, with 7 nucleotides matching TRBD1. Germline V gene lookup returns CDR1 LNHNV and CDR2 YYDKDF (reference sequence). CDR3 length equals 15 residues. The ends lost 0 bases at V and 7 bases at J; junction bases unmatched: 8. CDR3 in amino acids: CATSRDKGAQRGYTF. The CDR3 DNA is TGTGCCACCAGCAGAGATAAGGGGGCCCAGCGTGGCTACACCTTC.

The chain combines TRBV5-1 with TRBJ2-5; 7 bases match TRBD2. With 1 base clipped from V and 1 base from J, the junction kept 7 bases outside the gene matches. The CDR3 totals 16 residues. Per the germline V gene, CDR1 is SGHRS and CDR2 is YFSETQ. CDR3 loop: CASSLFPLAGQETQYF. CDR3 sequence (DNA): TGCGCCAGCAGCTTGTTCCCCTTAGCGGGCCAAGAGACCCAGTACTTC. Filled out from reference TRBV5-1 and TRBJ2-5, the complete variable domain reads KAGVTQTPRYLIKTRGQQVTLSCSPISGHRSVSWYQQTPGQGLQFLFEYFSETQRNKGNFPGRFSGRQFSNSRSEMNVSTLELGDSALYLCASSLFPLAGQETQYFGPGTRLLVL.

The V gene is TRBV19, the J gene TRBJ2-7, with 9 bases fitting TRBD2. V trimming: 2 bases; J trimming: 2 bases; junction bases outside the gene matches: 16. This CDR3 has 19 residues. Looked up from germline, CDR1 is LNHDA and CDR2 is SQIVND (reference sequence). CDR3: CASSILRIGGRANTYEQYF. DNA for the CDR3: TGTGCCAGTAGTATACTCCGTATTGGCGGGAGGGCTAACACCTACGAGCAGTACTTC.

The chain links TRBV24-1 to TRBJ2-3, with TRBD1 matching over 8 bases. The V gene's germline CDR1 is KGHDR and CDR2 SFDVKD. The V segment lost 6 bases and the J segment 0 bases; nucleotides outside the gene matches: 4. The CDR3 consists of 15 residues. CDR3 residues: CATSMTGASTDTQYF. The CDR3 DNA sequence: TGTGCCACCAGTATGACAGGGGCTAGCACAGATACGCAGTATTTT.

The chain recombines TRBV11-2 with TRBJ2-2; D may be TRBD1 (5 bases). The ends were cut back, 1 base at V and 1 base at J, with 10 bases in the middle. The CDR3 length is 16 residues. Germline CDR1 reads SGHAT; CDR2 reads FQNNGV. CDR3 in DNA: TGTGCCAGCAGCTTAGTGGTCGGACAGAACACCGGGGAGCTGTTTTTT. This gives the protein CASSLVVGQNTGELFF.

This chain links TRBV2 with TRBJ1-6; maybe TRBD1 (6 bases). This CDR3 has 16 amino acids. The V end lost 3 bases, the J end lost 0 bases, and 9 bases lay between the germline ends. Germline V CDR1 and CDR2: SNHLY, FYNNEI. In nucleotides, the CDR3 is TGTGCCAGCAGTGAGGGCAGGGGCTCCTATAATTCACCCCTCCACTTT. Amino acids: CASSEGRGSYNSPLHF.

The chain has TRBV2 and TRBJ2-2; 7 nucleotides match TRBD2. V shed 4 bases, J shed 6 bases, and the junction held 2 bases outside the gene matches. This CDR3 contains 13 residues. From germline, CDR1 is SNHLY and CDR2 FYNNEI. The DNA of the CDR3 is TGTGCCAGCAGTGTCCGGGGGGCCGGGGAGCTGTTTTTT. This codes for CASSVRGAGELFF.

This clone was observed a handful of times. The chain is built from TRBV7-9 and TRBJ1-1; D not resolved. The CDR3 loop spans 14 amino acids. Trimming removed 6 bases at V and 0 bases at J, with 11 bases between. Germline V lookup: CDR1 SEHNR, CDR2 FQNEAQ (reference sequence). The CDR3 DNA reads TGTGCCAGCAGACATACAACAGTGAACACTGAAGCTTTCTTT. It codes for CASRHTTVNTEAFF. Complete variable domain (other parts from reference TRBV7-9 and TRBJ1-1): DTGVSQNPRHKITKRGQNVTFRCDPISEHNRLYWYRQTLGQGPEFLTYFQNEAQLEKSRLLSDRFSAERPKGSFSTLEIQRTEQGDSAMYLCASRHTTVNTEAFFGQGTRLTVV.

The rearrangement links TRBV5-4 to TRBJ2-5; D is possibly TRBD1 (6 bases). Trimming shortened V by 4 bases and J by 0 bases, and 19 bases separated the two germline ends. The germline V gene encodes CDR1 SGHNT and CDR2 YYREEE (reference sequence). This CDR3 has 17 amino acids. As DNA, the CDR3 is TGTGCCAGCAGCCAACTAATGACAGGTTCGAACCAAGAGACCCAGTACTTC. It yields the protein CASSQLMTGSNQETQYF.

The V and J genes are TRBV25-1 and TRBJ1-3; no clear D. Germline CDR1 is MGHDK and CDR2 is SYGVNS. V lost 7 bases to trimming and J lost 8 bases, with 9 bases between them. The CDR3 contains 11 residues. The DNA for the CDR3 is TGTGCCAGCACCTCATGGCACACCATATATTTT. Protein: CASTSWHTIYF.

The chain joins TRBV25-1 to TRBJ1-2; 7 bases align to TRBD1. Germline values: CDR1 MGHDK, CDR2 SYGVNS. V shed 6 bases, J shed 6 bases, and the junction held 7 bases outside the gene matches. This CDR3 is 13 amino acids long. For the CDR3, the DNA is TGTGCCAGCAGGGGAACAGGGGATGATGGCTACACCTTC. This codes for CASRGTGDDGYTF.

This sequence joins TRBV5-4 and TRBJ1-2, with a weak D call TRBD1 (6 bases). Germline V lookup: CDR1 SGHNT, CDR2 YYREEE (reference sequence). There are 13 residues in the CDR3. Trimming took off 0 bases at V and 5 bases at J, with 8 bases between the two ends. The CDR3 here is CASSLGQVYGYTF. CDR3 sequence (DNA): TGTGCCAGCAGCTTGGGACAGGTGTATGGCTACACCTTC.